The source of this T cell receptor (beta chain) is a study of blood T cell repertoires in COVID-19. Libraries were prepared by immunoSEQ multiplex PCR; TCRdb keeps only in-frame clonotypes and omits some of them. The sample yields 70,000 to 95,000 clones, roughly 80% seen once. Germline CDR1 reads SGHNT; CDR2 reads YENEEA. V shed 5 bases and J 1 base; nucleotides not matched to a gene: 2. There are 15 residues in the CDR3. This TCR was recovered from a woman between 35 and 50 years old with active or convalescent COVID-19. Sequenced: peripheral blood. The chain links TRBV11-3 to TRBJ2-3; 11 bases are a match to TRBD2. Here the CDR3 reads CASSQTSGGTDTQYF. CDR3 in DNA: TGTGCCAGCAGCCAGACTAGCGGGGGCACAGATACGCAGTATTTT. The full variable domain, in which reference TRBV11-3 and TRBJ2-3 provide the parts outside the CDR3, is EAGVVQSPRYKIIEKKQPVAFWCNPISGHNTLYWYLQNLGQGPELLIRYENEEAVDDSQLPKDRFSAERLKGVDSTLKIQPAELGDSAVYLCASSQTSGGTDTQYFGPGTRLTVL.